These 7 T cell receptor beta chains originate from one sample sequenced in a study of T cells in Graves' hyperthyroidism and ophthalmopathy. Amplification yielded TCR beta CDR3 regions, with RNA transcripts as the source. Using the HTBI primer set, a first-round RT-PCR was run on the TCR CDR3. A single record per CDR3 protein comes from TCRdb applying MiXCR to the multiplex PCR reads. The sample includes a few hundred thousand distinct CDR3 sequences, about 15% seen only once; the top ten take around a third. Sequenced input: blood. The receptors were sampled from a woman under 40 with Graves' hyperthyroidism.

This clonotype was observed many times. The rearrangement links TRBV2 to TRBJ2-7, with D possibly being TRBD1 or TRBD2 (7 bases each). In germline, CDR1 is SNHLY, CDR2 FYNNEI. The V gene lost 7 bases and the J gene lost 2 bases, with 15 bases spanning the gap. This CDR3 is built from 14 residues. The CDR3 sequence is CASTDREGPYEQYF. As DNA, the CDR3 is TGTGCCAGCACCGACAGGGAGGGGCCCTACGAGCAGTACTTC. The variable domain in full, completed from reference TRBV2 and TRBJ2-7, reads EPEVTQTPSHQVTQMGQEVILRCVPISNHLYFYWYRQILGQKVEFLVSFYNNEISEKSEIFDDQFSVERPDGSNFTLKIRSTKLEDSAMYFCASTDREGPYEQYFGPGTRLTVT.

This clonotype was recorded many times. This chain connects TRBV15 to TRBJ1-2; no clear D gene. V shed 6 bases and J shed 3 bases, with 14 bases lying between them. CDR3 size: 14 residues. Germline V gene lookup returns CDR1 LNHNV and CDR2 YYDKDF (reference sequence). This CDR3 reads CATREGGDYYGYTF. The CDR3 DNA follows: TGTGCCACCAGAGAGGGCGGAGATTACTATGGCTACACCTTC.

The chain carries TRBV28 and TRBJ1-2; no reliable D call. This CDR3 is built from 16 residues. The germline gives CDR1 MDHEN, CDR2 SYDVKM. Trimming stripped 5 bases from V and 4 bases from J, with 20 bases between. The CDR3 nucleotides are TGTGCCAGCAGTCCGCAGGCAGGAGGTATCGGCTATGGCTACACCTTC. As protein: CASSPQAGGIGYGYTF.

V and J are TRBV11-2 and TRBJ2-7; D possibly corresponds to TRBD2 (5 bases). CDR1 and CDR2 (germline): SGHAT, FQNNGV. Trimming pared 5 bases from V and 2 bases from J, leaving 13 bases between. The CDR3 covers 14 residues. The CDR3 nucleotides are TGTGCCAGCAGCCCCGGGATACCTCCCTACGAGCAGTACTTC. This encodes CASSPGIPPYEQYF.

This clonotype was picked up many times. The chain employs TRBV27 and TRBJ2-5; 7 positions match TRBD2. V lost 5 bases, J lost 5 bases, and 17 bases stayed unmatched. The CDR3 runs to 17 residues. The germline CDR1 and CDR2 sequences are MNHEY and SMNVEV (reference sequence). CDR3 DNA sequence: TGTGCCAGCAGTCCTACCCTACTTGTGGGGGGGTTGGAGACCCAGTACTTC. Its translation: CASSPTLLVGGLETQYF.

This clonotype was detected only once. The chain recombines TRBV6-9 with TRBJ1-2; 9 nucleotides agree with TRBD1. The CDR3 spans 13 residues. The trim removed 3 bases at V and 9 bases at J, leaving 5 bases unmatched. Looked up from germline, CDR1 is MNHGY and CDR2 is SVAAGI. The CDR3 here is CASSYGDRDSYTF. The CDR3 DNA is TGTGCCAGCAGTTACGGGGACAGGGATAGCTACACCTTC.

This clonotype was seen at least ten times. The CDR3 protein is CASSRTGFAYEQYF. DNA of the CDR3: TGTGCCAGCAGTCGGACAGGATTTGCCTACGAGCAGTACTTC. The chain links TRBV27 to TRBJ2-7; TRBD1 matches 7 bases. Looked up from germline, CDR1 is MNHEY and CDR2 is SMNVEV (reference sequence). Trimming at V came to 5 bases and at J to 2 bases, leaving 6 bases not matched to a gene. The CDR3 has 14 residues.